This T cell receptor (beta chain) was obtained from a study of OX40 agonist ivuxolimab in advanced cancers. The overall study: Aged roughly 23 to 85 with a mean of about 63 years, they were less than 90% male. Treatment received earlier with anti-PD-1, anti-PD-L1 or anti-CTLA-4 agents was allowed, and more than 30% had some. Two cutaneous melanoma patients and one hepatocellular carcinoma patient, three in all, had partial responses. Findings of the study overall: Expanded peripheral T cell antigen specificity was not determined.

Using immunoSEQ multiplex PCR, the repertoire was profiled, and TCRdb retains in-frame clones only, with some absent. The sample comprises approximately 58,000 clones, around 85% of which are singletons, and around an eighth rests with the top ten. The CDR3 sequence is 15 residues long. The germline gives CDR1 MDHEN, CDR2 SYDVKM. Trimming removed 3 bases from V and 0 bases from J; junction bases left unmatched: 4. This clone was found once. The antigen is undetermined. The chain uses TRBV28 and TRBJ2-7; 8 bases match TRBD2. The sequencing here drew on CD4+ or CD8+ T cells sorted from blood, taken in a trial of the OX40 agonist ivuxolimab. The source is an adult with an advanced solid tumor such as melanoma, head and neck, liver or kidney cancer. CDR3 in amino acids: CASSFTGTSSYEQYF. Written as DNA, the CDR3 is TGTGCCAGCAGTTTCACCGGGACTAGCTCCTACGAGCAGTACTTC.